This T cell receptor (beta chain) was captured in a study of blood T cell repertoires in COVID-19 (dated by TCRdb to 2020 to 2022). With respect to the entire study: Samples covering the acute and convalescent phases of COVID-19 were provided by collaborators in the United States, Italy and Spain. The sample metadata nearly always contained a de-identified subject ID, COVID-19 status, age in years and sex. The dataset comprised deeply sampled blood TCRbeta repertoires from subjects exposed to, actively infected with, or recovered from COVID-19. The samples were drawn from the first 160 participants of the ongoing ImmuneRACE study and from about 1,200 subjects provided by 6 global collaborators. The material from the prospective study consisted of cDNA or gDNA derived from T cells, B-cell-depleted T cells, or PBMCs. The repertoires were released in a freely available public database intended as a resource for research on the immune response to SARS-CoV-2. Where available, HLA class I and class II types were obtained from metadata supplied by the sample provider rather than from assay-based typing. Here is what the overall study found, with its caveats: How much clinical and demographic metadata was included differed by source and by participant, and the metadata was provided uncurated.

Enrolling through a virtual design, the prospective study's participants ranged in age from roughly 18 to 90 years and lived across roughly 24 United States geographic areas. To assign participants to cohorts, the prospective study relied on clinical history that participants themselves reported in a screening survey and a study questionnaire. Recovered participants in ImmuneRACE Cohort 3 were defined by two consecutive negative NP/OP PCR tests, clearance by a healthcare professional, or resolution of symptoms. Mobile phlebotomists in the prospective study collected whole blood, serum and a nasopharyngeal or oropharyngeal swab from every participant. Participants in the prospective study had the option to provide additional blood draws and questionnaires over a 2-month period. Before DNA extraction, blood samples from the prospective study were shipped at room temperature or frozen. As concerns this clone: This clone's antigen is unknown. Qualities for individual bases were not recorded, and no much larger clone is one base off.

TCRbeta CDR3 regions were amplified from genomic DNA using the immunoSEQ Assay, a bias-controlled multiplex PCR. The authors processed their data as follows. Nucleated cell counts per sample were estimated from amplification of reference gene primers within the assay. To quantify the absolute abundance of each unique TCRbeta CDR3 rearrangement, sequence reads were collapsed and filtered. For each sample, productive Simpson clonality was calculated as the square root of Simpson's diversity index across productive rearrangements. In its TCRdb copy, this immuneACCESS table keeps in-frame sequences only and misses some clones. Where compared with another copy, unresolved V genes explain less than half of these, and the others have no known cause. Clone size and V and J calls were adopted from that table, with D and trimming inferred from the DNA. The sample table shows some 390,000 clones, and around 87% are seen once. The top ten clones comprise more than 0.95% of the sample.

The V end loses 2 bases and the J end loses 7 bases, and a stretch of 11 bases separates them. From a lookup of the germline V gene (reference sequence), CDR1 and CDR2 are MNHEY and SMNVEV. The CDR3 covers 13 residues, taking in both the cysteine and the phenylalanine. Just the 39-base CDR3 DNA is kept, in frame starting at base 1. This TCR came from a man under 40 who had recovered from COVID-19. The rearranged segments are TRBV27 and TRBJ1-2; the D gene cannot be resolved reliably. Sequencing was performed on PBMCs or T cells enriched from blood (not recorded which). The CDR3: CASSLTARFGYTF. The nucleotide sequence is TGTGCCAGCAGTTTAACAGCTCGCTTTGGCTACACCTTC.